One T cell receptor beta chain is described in this entry. Antigen: not known. Read data end 3 residues before the CDR3 end; the end is taken from the germline J gene. The same CDR3 can be traced to other DNA sequences in this sample. This sample stems from a study of T cell clonality in common variable immunodeficiency. Equal genomic DNA amounts from CVID and control samples were sequenced. Measured with immunoSEQ multiplex PCR; TCRdb has only the in-frame clones, and not every one. The sample yields about 64,000 clones, without any singletons. Study results and limitations: Common variable immunodeficiency TCR beta sequences reportedly had fewer deletions and N-nucleotide insertions.

The CDR3 consists of 16 residues. The V and J ends lost 2 bases and 1 base, in that order; junction bases with no gene match: 4. Germline V gene sequence: CDR1 SGHVS, CDR2 FQNEAQ. The sequencing sample was made of peripheral blood mononuclear cells. The chain uses TRBV7-8 and TRBJ1-1; 10 bases match TRBD1. The TCR originated in a person aged 18 to 70 in good health. CDR3 in amino acids: CASSLRDRGSNTEAFF. Partial CDR3 DNA: TGTGCCAGCAGCTTACGGGACAGGGGTTCGAACACTGAA. The full variable domain, with the rest looked up from reference TRBV7-8 and TRBJ1-1, is GAGVSQSPRYKVAKRGQDVALRCDPISGHVSLFWYQQALGQGPEFLTYFQNEAQLDKSGLPSDRFFAERPEGSVSTLKIQRTQQEDSAVYLCASSLRDRGSNTEAFFGQGTRLTVV.